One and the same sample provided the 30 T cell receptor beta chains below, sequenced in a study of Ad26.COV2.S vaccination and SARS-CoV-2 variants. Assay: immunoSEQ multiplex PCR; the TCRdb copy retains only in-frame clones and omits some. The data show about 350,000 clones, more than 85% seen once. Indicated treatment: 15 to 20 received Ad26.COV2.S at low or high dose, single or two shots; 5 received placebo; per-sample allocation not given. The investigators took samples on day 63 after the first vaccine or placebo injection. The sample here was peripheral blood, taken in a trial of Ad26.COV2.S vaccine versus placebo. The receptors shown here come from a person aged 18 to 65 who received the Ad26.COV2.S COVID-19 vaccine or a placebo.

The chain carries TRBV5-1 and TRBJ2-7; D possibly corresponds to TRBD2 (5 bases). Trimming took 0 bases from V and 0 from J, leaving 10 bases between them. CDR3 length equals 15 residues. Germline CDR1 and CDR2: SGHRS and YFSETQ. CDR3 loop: CASSLGGAGSYEQYF. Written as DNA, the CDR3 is TGCGCCAGCAGCTTGGGGGGAGCAGGCTCCTACGAGCAGTACTTC.

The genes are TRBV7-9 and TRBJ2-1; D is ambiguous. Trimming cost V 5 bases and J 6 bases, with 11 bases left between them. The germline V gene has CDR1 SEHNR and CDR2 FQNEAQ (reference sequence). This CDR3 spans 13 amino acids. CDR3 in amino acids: CASSPPASNEQFF. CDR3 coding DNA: TGTGCCAGCAGCCCCCCTGCATCCAATGAGCAGTTCTTC.

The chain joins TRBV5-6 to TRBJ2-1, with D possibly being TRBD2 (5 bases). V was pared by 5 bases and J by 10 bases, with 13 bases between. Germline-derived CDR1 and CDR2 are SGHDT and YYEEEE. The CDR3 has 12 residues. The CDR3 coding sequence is TGTGCCAGCAGGGGAGCTAGATGGGAGCAGTTCTTC. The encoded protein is CASRGARWEQFF.

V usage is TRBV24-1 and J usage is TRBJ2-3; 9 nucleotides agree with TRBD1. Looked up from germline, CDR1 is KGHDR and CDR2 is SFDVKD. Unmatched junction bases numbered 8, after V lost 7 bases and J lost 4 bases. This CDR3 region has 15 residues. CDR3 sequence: CATSRGDREADTQYF. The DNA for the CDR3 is TGTGCCACCAGCCGGGGGGACAGGGAAGCAGATACGCAGTATTTT.

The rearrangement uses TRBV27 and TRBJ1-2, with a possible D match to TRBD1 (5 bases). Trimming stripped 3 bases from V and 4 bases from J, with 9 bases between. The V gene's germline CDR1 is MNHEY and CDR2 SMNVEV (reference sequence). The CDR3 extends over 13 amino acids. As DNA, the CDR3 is TGTGCCAGCAGTTTGGGGGTTACCTATGGCTACACCTTC. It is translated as CASSLGVTYGYTF.

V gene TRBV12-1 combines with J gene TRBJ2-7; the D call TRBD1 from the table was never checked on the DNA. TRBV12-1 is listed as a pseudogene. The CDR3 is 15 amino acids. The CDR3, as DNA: TGTGCCAGCAGCTCCCACGGGACAGGAACCTACGAGCAGTACTTC. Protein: CASSSHGTGTYEQYF.

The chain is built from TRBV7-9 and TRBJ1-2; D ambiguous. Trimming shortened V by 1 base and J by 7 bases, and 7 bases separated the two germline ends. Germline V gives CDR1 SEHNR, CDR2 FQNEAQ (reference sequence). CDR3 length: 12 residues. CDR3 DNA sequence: TGTGCCAGCAGCTTAGAGGTGGCTGGCTACACCTTC. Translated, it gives CASSLEVAGYTF.

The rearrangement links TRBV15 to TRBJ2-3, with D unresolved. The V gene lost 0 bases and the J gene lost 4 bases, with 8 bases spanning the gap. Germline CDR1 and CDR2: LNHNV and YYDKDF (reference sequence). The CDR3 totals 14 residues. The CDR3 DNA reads TGTGCCACCAGCAGAGATTCAGGTTCAGATACGCAGTATTTT. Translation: CATSRDSGSDTQYF.

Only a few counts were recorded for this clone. In DNA, the CDR3 is TGTGCCTGGAGTGTATGGGGGTACTACGAGCAGTACTTC. Encoded protein: CAWSVWGYYEQYF. The chain employs TRBV30 and TRBJ2-7; D assignment may be TRBD1 or TRBD2 (5 bases each). Germline loops: CDR1 GTSNPN, CDR2 SVGIG (reference sequence). This CDR3 is 13 amino acids long. V was pared by 0 bases and J by 3 bases, with 9 bases between.

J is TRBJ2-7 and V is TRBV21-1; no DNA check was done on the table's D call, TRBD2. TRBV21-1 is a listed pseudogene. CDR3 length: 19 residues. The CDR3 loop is CASSTRPCIRLASSYEQYF. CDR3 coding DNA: TGTGCCAGCAGCACACGTCCGTGCATAAGACTAGCGAGCTCCTACGAGCAGTACTTC.

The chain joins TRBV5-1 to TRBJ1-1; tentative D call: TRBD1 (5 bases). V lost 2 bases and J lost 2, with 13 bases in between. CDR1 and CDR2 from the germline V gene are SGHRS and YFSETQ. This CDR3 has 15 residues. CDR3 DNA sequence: TGCGCCAGCAGCTTATCCGGGACGTTAAACACTGAAGCTTTCTTT. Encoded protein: CASSLSGTLNTEAFF.

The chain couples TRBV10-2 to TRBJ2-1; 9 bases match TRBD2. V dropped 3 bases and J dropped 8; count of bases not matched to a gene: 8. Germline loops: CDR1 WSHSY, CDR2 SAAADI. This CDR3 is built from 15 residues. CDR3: CASSDQVAGDYEQFF. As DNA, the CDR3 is TGCGCCAGCAGTGATCAGGTAGCGGGAGATTATGAGCAGTTCTTC.

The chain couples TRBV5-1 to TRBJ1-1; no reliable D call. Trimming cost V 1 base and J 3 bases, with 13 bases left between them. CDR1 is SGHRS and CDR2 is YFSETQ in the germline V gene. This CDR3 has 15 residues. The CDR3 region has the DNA TGCGCCAGCAGCTTGATTGGGAGCAGCGACACTGAAGCTTTCTTT. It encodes CASSLIGSSDTEAFF.

Here the CDR3 DNA reads TGTGCCAGCAGTTACTTAACAGGGGGCGCTTATACCGGGGAGCTGTTTTTT. Its translation: CASSYLTGGAYTGELFF. V gene TRBV6-2 or TRBV6-3 combines with J gene TRBJ2-2, with 9 nucleotides matching TRBD1. Germline V gene lookup returns CDR1 MNHEY and CDR2 SVGEGT. The CDR3 totals 17 residues. V lost 1 base and J lost 5; bases outside the gene matches: 8.

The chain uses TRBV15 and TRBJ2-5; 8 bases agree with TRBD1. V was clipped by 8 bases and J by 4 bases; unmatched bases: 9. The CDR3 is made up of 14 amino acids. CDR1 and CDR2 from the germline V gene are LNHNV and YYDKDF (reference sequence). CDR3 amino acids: CATERGRGPETQYF. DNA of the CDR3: TGTGCCACCGAGCGTGGCAGGGGGCCAGAGACCCAGTACTTC.

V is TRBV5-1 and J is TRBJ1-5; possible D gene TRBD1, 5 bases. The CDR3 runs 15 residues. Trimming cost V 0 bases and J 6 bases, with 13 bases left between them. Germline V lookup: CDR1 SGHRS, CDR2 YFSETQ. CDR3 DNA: TGCGCCAGCAGCTTGGACGGGGGTGAAGGTCAGCCCCAGCATTTT. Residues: CASSLDGGEGQPQHF.

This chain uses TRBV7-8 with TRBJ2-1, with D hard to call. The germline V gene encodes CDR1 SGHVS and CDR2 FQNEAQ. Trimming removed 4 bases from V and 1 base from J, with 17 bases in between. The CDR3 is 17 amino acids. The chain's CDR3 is CASSSYPQPGSYNEQFF. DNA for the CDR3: TGTGCCAGCAGCTCGTATCCCCAGCCAGGATCCTACAATGAGCAGTTCTTC.

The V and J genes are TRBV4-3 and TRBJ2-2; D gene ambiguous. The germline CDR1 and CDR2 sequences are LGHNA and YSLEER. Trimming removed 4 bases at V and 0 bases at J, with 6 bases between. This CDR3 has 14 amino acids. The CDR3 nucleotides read TGCGCCAGCAGCCCAGACCCGAACACCGGGGAGCTGTTTTTT. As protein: CASSPDPNTGELFF.

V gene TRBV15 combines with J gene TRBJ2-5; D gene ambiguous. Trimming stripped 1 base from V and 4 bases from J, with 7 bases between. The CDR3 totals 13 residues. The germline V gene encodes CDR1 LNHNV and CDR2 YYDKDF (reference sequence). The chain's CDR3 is CATSRVIRETQYF. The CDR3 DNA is TGTGCCACCAGCAGAGTTATACGAGAGACCCAGTACTTC. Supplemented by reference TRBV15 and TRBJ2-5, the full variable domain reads DAMVIQNPRYQVTQFGKPVTLSCSQTLNHNVMYWYQQKSSQAPKLLFHYYDKDFNNEADTPDNFQSRRPNTSFCFLDIRSPGLGDTAMYLCATSRVIRETQYFGPGTRLLVL.

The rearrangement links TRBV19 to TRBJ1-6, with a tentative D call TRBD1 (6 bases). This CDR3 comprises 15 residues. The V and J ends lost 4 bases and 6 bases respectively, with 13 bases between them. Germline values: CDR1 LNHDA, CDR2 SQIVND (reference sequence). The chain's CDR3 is CASSTGQSLNSPLHF. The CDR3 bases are TGTGCCAGTAGTACCGGACAGTCCCTTAATTCACCCCTCCACTTT.

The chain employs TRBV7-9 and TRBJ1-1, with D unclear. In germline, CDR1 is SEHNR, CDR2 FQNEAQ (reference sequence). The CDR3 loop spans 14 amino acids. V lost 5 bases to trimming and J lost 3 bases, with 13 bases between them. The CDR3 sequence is CASSPPIGYTEAFF. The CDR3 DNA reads TGTGCCAGCAGCCCCCCGATAGGGTACACTGAAGCTTTCTTT.

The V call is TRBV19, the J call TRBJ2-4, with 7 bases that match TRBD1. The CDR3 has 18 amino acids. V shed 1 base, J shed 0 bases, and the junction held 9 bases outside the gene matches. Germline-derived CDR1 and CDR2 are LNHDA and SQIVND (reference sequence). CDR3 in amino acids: CASSIVGQRNLAKNIQYF. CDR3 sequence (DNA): TGTGCCAGTAGTATAGTGGGACAGAGAAATTTAGCCAAAAACATTCAGTACTTC.

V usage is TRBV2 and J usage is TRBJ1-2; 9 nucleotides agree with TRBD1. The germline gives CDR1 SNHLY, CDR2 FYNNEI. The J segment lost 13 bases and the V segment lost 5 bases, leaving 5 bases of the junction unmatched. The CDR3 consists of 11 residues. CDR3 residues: CASSSTGGSTF. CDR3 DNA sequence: TGTGCCAGCAGTTCGACAGGGGGGAGCACCTTC.

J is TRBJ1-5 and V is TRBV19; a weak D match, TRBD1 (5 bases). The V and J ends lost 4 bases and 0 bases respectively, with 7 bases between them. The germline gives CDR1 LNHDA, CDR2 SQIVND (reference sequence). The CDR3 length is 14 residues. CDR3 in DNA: TGTGCCAGTAGTAGCAGGGTTAGCAATCAGCCCCAGCATTTT. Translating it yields CASSSRVSNQPQHF.

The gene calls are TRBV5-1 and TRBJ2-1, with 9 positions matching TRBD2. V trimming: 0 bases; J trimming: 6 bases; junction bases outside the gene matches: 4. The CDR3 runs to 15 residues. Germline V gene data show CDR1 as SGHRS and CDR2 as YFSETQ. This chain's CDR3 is CASSLGGSGSNEQFF. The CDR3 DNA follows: TGCGCCAGCAGCTTGGGGGGTAGCGGGAGCAATGAGCAGTTCTTC.

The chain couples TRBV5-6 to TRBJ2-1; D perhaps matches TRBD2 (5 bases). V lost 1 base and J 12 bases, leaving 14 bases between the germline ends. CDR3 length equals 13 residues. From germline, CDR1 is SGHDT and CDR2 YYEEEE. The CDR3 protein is CASSLSRVSSQFF. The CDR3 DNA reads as TGTGCCAGCAGCTTGTCGAGGGTGTCGTCGCAGTTCTTC.

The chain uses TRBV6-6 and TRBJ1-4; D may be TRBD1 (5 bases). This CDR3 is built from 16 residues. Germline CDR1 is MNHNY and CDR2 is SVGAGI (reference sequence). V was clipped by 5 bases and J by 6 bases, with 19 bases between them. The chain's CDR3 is CASSTSGLGPYEKLFF. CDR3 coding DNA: TGTGCCAGCAGTACCTCGGGCCTGGGACCTTATGAAAAACTGTTTTTT.

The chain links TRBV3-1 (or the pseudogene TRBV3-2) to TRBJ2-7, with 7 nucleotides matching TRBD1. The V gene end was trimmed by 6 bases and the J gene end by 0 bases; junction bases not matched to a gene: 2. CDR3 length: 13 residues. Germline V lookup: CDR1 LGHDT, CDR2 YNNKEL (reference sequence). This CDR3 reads CASRQGSSYEQYF. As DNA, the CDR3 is TGTGCCAGCAGACAGGGGAGCTCCTACGAGCAGTACTTC.

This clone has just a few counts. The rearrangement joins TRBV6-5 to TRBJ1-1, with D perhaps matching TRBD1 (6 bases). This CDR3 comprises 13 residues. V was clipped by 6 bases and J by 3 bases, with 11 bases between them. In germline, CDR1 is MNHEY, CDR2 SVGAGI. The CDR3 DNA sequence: TGTGCCAGCAGCATACAGGGAGACACTGAAGCTTTCTTT. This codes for CASSIQGDTEAFF.

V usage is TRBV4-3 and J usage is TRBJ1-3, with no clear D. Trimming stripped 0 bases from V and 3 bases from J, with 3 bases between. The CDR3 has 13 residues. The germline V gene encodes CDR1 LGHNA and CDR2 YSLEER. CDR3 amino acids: CASSQDLGNTIYF. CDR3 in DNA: TGCGCCAGCAGCCAAGATCTTGGAAACACCATATATTTT.